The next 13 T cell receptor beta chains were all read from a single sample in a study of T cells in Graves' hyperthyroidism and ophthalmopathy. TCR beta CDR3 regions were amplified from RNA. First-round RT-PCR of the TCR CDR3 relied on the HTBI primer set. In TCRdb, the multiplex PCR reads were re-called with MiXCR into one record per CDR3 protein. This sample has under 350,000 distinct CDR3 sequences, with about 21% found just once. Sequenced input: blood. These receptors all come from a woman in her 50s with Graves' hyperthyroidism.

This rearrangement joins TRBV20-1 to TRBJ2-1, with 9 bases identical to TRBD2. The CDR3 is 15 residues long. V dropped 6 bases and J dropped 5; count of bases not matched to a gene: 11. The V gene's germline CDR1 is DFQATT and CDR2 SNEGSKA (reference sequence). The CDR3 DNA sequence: TGCAGTGCCTCTCGTGGTAGCGGGAGCGACAATGAGCAGTTCTTC. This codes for CSASRGSGSDNEQFF.

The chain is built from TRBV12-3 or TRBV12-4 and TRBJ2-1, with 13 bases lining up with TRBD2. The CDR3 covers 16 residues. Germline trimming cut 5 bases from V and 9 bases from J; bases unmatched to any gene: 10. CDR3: CASSRLAGGGEGEQFF. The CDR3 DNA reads TGTGCCAGCAGTCGACTAGCGGGGGGAGGGGAGGGTGAGCAGTTCTTC.

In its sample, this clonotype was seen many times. Written as DNA, the CDR3 is TGTGCCAGCAGTTATAGAAGCGTGGCCGCCCAGAACACTGAAGCTTTCTTT. As protein: CASSYRSVAAQNTEAFF. The chain uses TRBV6-1 and TRBJ1-1; D is unclear. The CDR3 extends over 17 amino acids. CDR1 and CDR2 from the germline V gene are MNHNS and SASEGT. V shed 5 bases and J shed 1 base, with 20 bases lying between them.

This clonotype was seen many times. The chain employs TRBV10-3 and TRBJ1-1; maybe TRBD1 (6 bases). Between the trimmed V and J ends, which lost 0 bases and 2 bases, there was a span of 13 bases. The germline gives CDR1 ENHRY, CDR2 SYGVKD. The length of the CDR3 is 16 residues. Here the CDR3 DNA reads TGTGCCATCAGTGAGTCCCTGCAGGGGATTAACACTGAAGCTTTCTTT. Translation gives CAISESLQGINTEAFF.

CDR3 nucleotide sequence: TGTGCCAGCATGTTCCAACAGCTAGCTAACTATGGCTACACCTTC. As protein: CASMFQQLANYGYTF. The chain is built from TRBV6-5 and TRBJ1-2; D gene uncertain. The CDR3 loop spans 15 amino acids. Germline CDR1 and CDR2: MNHEY and SVGAGI. The germline V and J ends were trimmed by 7 bases and 0 bases, with 15 bases remaining between them.

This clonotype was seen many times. The CDR3 loop is CASSIQTGLAGYTF. In DNA, the CDR3 is TGTGCCAGCAGCATCCAGACAGGGCTGGCGGGCTACACCTTC. V usage is TRBV7-9 and J usage is TRBJ1-2, with 7 bases lining up with TRBD1. CDR1 and CDR2 (germline): SEHNR, FQNEAQ (reference sequence). The J segment lost 8 bases and the V segment lost 5 bases, leaving 11 bases of the junction unmatched. The CDR3 loop spans 14 amino acids.

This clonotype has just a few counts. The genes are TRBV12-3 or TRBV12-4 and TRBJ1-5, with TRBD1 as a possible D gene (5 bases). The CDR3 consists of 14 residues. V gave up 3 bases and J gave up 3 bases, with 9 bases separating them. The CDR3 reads CASSFGGNNQPQHF. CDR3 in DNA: TGTGCCAGCAGTTTTGGGGGGAACAATCAGCCCCAGCATTTT.

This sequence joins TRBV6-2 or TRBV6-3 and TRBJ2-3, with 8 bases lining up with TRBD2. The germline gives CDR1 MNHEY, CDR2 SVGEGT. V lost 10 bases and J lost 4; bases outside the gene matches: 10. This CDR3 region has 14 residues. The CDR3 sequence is CATDLAGGPDTQYF. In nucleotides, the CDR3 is TGTGCCACCGACCTCGCGGGAGGTCCAGATACGCAGTATTTT.

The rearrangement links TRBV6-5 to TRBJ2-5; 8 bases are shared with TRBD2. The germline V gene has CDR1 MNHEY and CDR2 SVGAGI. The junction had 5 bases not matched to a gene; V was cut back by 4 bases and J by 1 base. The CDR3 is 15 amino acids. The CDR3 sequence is CASSSASGPQETQYF. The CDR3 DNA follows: TGTGCCAGCAGTTCGGCTAGCGGGCCCCAAGAGACCCAGTACTTC.

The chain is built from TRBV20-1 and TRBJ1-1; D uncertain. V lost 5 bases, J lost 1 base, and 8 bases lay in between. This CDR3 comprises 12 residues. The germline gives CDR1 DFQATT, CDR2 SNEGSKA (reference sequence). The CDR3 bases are TGCAGTGCTGAGGGAGGGAACACTGAAGCTTTCTTT. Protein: CSAEGGNTEAFF.

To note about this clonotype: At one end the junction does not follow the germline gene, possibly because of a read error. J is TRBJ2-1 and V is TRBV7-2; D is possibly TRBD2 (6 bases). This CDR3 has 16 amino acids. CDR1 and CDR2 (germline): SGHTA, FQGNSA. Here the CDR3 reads CACSTHSGRAYNEQFF. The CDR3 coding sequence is TGTGCCTGCAGCACCCACAGCGGGCGGGCATACAATGAGCAGTTCTTC. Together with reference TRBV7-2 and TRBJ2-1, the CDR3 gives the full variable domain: GAGVSQSPSNKVTEKGKDVELRCDPISGHTALYWYRQSLGQGLEFLIYFQGNSAPDKSGLPSDRFSAERTGGSVSTLTIQRTQQEDSAVYLCACSTHSGRAYNEQFFGPGTRLTVL.

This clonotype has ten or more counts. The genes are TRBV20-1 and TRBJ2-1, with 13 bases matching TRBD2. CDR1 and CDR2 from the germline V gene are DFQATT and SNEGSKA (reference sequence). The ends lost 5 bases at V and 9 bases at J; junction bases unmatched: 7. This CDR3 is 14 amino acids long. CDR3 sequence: CSAQRTSGSFEQFF. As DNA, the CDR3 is TGCAGTGCTCAGCGGACTAGCGGGAGCTTTGAGCAGTTCTTC.

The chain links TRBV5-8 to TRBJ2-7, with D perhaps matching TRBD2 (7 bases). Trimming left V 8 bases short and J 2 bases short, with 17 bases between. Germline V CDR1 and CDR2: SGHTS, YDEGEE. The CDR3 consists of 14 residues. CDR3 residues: CASRGAGATYEQYF. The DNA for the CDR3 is TGTGCCAGTCGGGGGGCTGGGGCCACCTACGAGCAGTACTTC.